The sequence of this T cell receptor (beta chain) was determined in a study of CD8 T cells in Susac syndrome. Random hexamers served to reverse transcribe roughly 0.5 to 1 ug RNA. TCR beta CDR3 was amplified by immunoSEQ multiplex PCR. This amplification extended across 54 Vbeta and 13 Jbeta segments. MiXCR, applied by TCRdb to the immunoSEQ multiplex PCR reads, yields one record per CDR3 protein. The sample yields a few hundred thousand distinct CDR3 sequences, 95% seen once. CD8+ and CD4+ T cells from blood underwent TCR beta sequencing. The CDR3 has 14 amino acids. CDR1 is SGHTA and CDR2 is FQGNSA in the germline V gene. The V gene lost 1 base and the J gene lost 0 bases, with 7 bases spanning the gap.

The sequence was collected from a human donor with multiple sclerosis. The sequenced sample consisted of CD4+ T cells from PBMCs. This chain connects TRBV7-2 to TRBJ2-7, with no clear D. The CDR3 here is CASSLERSSYEQYF. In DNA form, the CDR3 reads TGTGCCAGCAGCTTAGAGAGGAGCTCCTACGAGCAGTACTTC.